This T cell receptor (beta chain) was observed in a study of cytotoxic CD8 clonotypes in ibrutinib-treated CLL. Study-wide results and caveats: Clonality (at baseline) was higher than in age-matched healthy donors and tracked circulating CD8+ T-cell counts.

Here immunoSEQ multiplex PCR was the method, and the copy in TCRdb shows in-frame clones only, minus some. The sample carries about 160,000 clones, over 65% recorded once. As for this clone: Its antigen remains unidentified.

This CDR3 spans 18 amino acids. The V segment lost 1 base and the J segment 0 bases; nucleotides outside the gene matches: 9. The germline CDR1 and CDR2 sequences are SGHDT and YYEEEE. Sequences were derived from PBMCs, sampled after 12 months of ibrutinib treatment. This TCR derives from a human donor with chronic lymphocytic leukemia. The chain joins TRBV5-6 to TRBJ2-7, with 11 bases lining up with TRBD2. CDR3: CASSLKIAGGPSSYEQYF. CDR3 coding DNA: TGTGCCAGCAGCTTGAAAATAGCGGGGGGGCCGAGCTCCTACGAGCAGTACTTC.